The rows below give T cell receptor beta chains drawn from one sample of a study of T-cell reconstitution after alpha-beta-depleted transplantation in children. TCRdb recomputed calls from the PCR reads with MiXCR, one row per CDR3 protein. The sample records some 830,000 distinct CDR3 sequences, roughly 15% being singletons. The source was PBMCs, mostly from graft donor cells, collected 360 days after TCRalphabeta/CD19-depleted stem cell transplant. These receptors all stem from a male patient younger than 18 who had a stem cell transplant for acute lymphoblastic leukemia, so the T cells may come from the graft donor. CDR3s leave out the opening cysteine and the closing phenylalanine or tryptophan. The size field is filled for only some rows; it gives once, few, many or a size class.

J gene	V gene	clone size	CDR3 protein
TRBJ2-5	TRBV12-3/TRBV12-4	few	ASSFLGRRETQY
TRBJ2-1	TRBV5-6	NA	ASSLPRLADNEQF
TRBJ1-1	TRBV4-1	NA	ASSQFLSREAF
TRBJ1-5	TRBV5-1	NA	ASSFAGNQPQH
TRBJ2-7	TRBV3-1	NA	ACSQWDHYEQY
TRBJ1-5	TRBV4-1	few	ASSQAAPGLSPQH
TRBJ2-1	TRBV4-1	many	ASSQVGSSYNEQF
TRBJ2-7	TRBV12-3/TRBV12-4	NA	ASRRSTGTHYEQY
TRBJ1-1	TRBV20-1	NA	SASPTGGNTEAF
TRBJ1-6	TRBV21-1	NA	ASPSGGPYNSPLH
TRBJ2-7	TRBV18	NA	ASSPIGGPTYEQY
TRBJ2-1	TRBV2	few	ASAKGLAYNEQF
TRBJ2-5	TRBV5-1	few	ASSLGGVRGQETQY
TRBJ2-5	TRBV5-1	NA	ASSLADRLAGARETQY
TRBJ2-3	TRBV5-1	many	ASSLKGGTDTQY
TRBJ1-1	TRBV27	NA	ASSKTGGKMNTEAF
TRBJ1-6	TRBV7-9	few	ASSAPGGTSPLH
TRBJ1-1	TRBV2	few	ASSDNGPRYTGAF
TRBJ2-1	TRBV27	NA	ASSFLPGESSYNEQF
TRBJ1-3	TRBV10-2	many	ASSATGNTIY
TRBJ2-1	TRBV5-1	NA	ASSLAAARYNEQF
TRBJ1-1	TRBV5-6	NA	ASSPARRNTEAF
TRBJ1-1	TRBV9	NA	ASSAQGQPNTEAF
TRBJ2-2	TRBV11-1	many	ASSPHPGTSVNTGELF
TRBJ2-7	TRBV5-1	few	ASSPRGTGVYEQY
TRBJ2-7	TRBV13	NA	ASSFPGTSGSSYEQY
TRBJ1-3	TRBV15	NA	ATSRDRLGNTIY
TRBJ2-6	TRBV20-1	NA	SARGPPKRGRGANVLT
TRBJ1-2	TRBV5-5	NA	ASRGGTGYT
TRBJ2-7	TRBV12-3/TRBV12-4	NA	ASSLAGTSIYEQY
TRBJ2-3	TRBV7-9	few	ASSLALPTDTQY
TRBJ2-7	TRBV10-3	NA	AIKAGQGASYEQY
TRBJ1-4	TRBV7-2	NA	ASSHQRGKTNEKLF
TRBJ2-1	TRBV3-1	NA	ASRENRNEQF
TRBJ2-7	TRBV5-1	NA	ASSLVGGRVIRSYEQY
TRBJ2-7	TRBV28	NA	ASSLTTSGRKNEQY
TRBJ2-4	TRBV29-1	many	SVEGPLAKNIQY
TRBJ2-7	TRBV5-1	few	ASSSPGRGEQY
TRBJ1-3	TRBV6-5	NA	ASSYSRQGGGNTIY
TRBJ2-2	TRBV7-2	few	ASKTGSRQGGELF
TRBJ2-2	TRBV4-2	NA	ASSQEQADHTGELF
TRBJ2-4	TRBV3-1	NA	ASSLREQRILAKNIQY